These 8 T cell receptor beta chains were sequenced from one sample in a study of regulatory T cells in long-lasting Graves disease. The authors built TCR beta libraries using iRepertoire HTBI primers and Arm-PCR of CDR3 regions. MiXCR, applied by TCRdb to the multiplex PCR reads, yields one record per CDR3 protein. There are some 460,000 distinct CDR3 sequences in the sample; 15% to 20% occur only once, and 9% to 15% lies in the top ten. As for time point: newly diagnosed GD, antithyroid drugs for less than 3 months. PBMCs were the source of the RNA used for TCR sequencing. Another study also made use of these data, one on T cells in Graves' hyperthyroidism and ophthalmopathy.

This specimen was peripheral blood mononuclear cells (PBMCs), taken at new diagnosis, from a patient treated with antithyroid drugs. These receptors were obtained from a middle-aged man with Graves disease.

In its sample, this clonotype was seen a few times. The J gene is TRBJ2-6, the V gene TRBV28, with D perhaps TRBD2 (5 bases). V was pared by 4 bases and J by 4 bases, with 14 bases between. CDR1 and CDR2 (germline): MDHEN, SYDVKM. The CDR3 is 16 amino acids. The CDR3 nucleotides are TGTGCCAGCAGTTCAGCAACCTCGGGAGGGGCCAACGTCCTGACTTTC. Translated: CASSSATSGGANVLTF.

J is TRBJ2-1 and V is TRBV11-2; 8 bases line up with TRBD1. Germline loops: CDR1 SGHAT, CDR2 FQNNGV. The trim removed 5 bases at V and 9 bases at J, leaving 9 bases unmatched. The CDR3 sequence is 14 residues long. The CDR3 region is CASSHRQGIGEQFF. In DNA, the CDR3 is TGTGCCAGCAGCCATAGACAGGGGATAGGTGAGCAGTTCTTC.

A few counts support this clonotype. The chain carries TRBV12-3 or TRBV12-4 and TRBJ2-7; tentatively, D is TRBD1 (5 bases). The V end was cut by 1 base, the J end by 1 base, with 8 bases between. This CDR3 is 14 amino acids long. CDR3 nucleotide sequence: TGTGCCAGCAGTTTAGAGGGGCTTTCCTACGAGCAGTACTTC. It translates to CASSLEGLSYEQYF.

J is TRBJ2-1 and V is TRBV20-1, with D perhaps matching TRBD2 (5 bases). V lost 7 bases to trimming and J lost 6 bases, with 10 bases between them. This CDR3 spans 11 amino acids. CDR1 is DFQATT, CDR2 SNEGSKA, per germline (reference sequence). CDR3 loop: CSVQRGNEQFF. In nucleotides, the CDR3 is TGCAGTGTCCAACGGGGCAATGAGCAGTTCTTC.

This clonotype was seen ten or more times. V is TRBV7-6 and J is TRBJ2-5, with a weak D call TRBD1 (6 bases). This CDR3 spans 15 amino acids. V was cut by 5 bases and J by 3 bases, with 16 bases left in between. Germline lookup yields CDR1 SGHVS and CDR2 FNYEAQ. This CDR3 is CASSTLPRGEETQYF. CDR3 in DNA: TGTGCCAGCAGCACCCTCCCCAGGGGCGAAGAGACCCAGTACTTC.

This clonotype was counted many times. CDR3 sequence: CASSPGQGSNTEAFF. The CDR3 region has the DNA TGTGCCAGCTCACCGGGACAGGGATCGAACACTGAAGCTTTCTTT. The genes are TRBV18 and TRBJ1-1, with 9 bases identical to TRBD1. The V gene's germline CDR1 is KGHSH and CDR2 LQKENI. CDR3 length: 15 residues. V dropped 3 bases and J dropped 1; count of bases not matched to a gene: 3. Combining the CDR3 with reference TRBV18 and TRBJ1-1 gives the whole variable domain NAGVMQNPRHLVRRRGQEARLRCSPMKGHSHVYWYRQLPEEGLKFMVYLQKENIIDESGMPKERFSAEFPKEGPSILRIQQVVRGDSAAYFCASSPGQGSNTEAFFGQGTRLTVV.

This clonotype occurred a few times. The chain employs TRBV18 and TRBJ2-5; 12 bases map to TRBD1. Germline V lookup: CDR1 KGHSH, CDR2 LQKENI. V shed 6 bases, J shed 5 bases, and the junction held 10 bases outside the gene matches. This CDR3 contains 16 residues. CDR3 region: CASSSRGQGAVETQYF. CDR3 nucleotides: TGTGCCAGCTCTTCACGGGGACAGGGGGCTGTGGAGACCCAGTACTTC.

In this sample, this clonotype turned up many times. The gene calls are TRBV11-3 and TRBJ2-2; D could derive from TRBD1 or TRBD2 (5 bases each). CDR1 is SGHNT and CDR2 is YENEEA in the germline V gene. V was trimmed by 3 bases and J by 5 bases, leaving 16 bases between them. This CDR3 spans 16 amino acids. CDR3 protein: CASSFNTGAMTGELFF. CDR3 nucleotide sequence: TGTGCCAGCAGCTTCAACACCGGGGCCATGACCGGGGAGCTGTTTTTT.